This entry is about one T cell receptor beta chain. What it binds is not known. The data stem from a study of CD8+CD57+ T cells in acquired aplastic anemia. About the research overall: Yields of DNA that came from sorted CD4+ and CD8+ cells averaged 3.2 ug. Overall study results and limits: Shared by patients and controls, 25 to 35 CD8+ CDR3s were abundant in patients. With respect to CD8+ Simpson's diversity, patients and controls did not differ significantly.

The study profiled TCR beta VDJ and CDR3 using genomic DNA as template. TCRdb re-called the reads with MiXCR, one entry per CDR3 protein. This table has 250,000 to 300,000 distinct CDR3 sequences, roughly 50% appearing once. The sequenced sample was sorted CD4+, CD8+, or CD8+CD57+ T cells (not recorded which) from PBMCs. The clonotype was recovered from a human donor with severe aplastic anemia or a healthy control (not recorded which).

Here the CDR3 reads CASTPRRPDTQYF. The DNA for the CDR3 is TGTGCCAGCACCCCCCGCCGTCCAGATACGCAGTATTTT. V usage is TRBV7-2 and J usage is TRBJ2-3; D unclear. The CDR3 totals 13 residues. The V gene's germline CDR1 is SGHTA and CDR2 FQGNSA. V dropped 7 bases and J dropped 4 bases, with 12 bases sitting between them. The whole variable domain, remainder taken from reference TRBV7-2 and TRBJ2-3, is GAGVSQSPSNKVTEKGKDVELRCDPISGHTALYWYRQSLGQGLEFLIYFQGNSAPDKSGLPSDRFSAERTGGSVSTLTIQRTQQEDSAVYLCASTPRRPDTQYFGPGTRLTVL.